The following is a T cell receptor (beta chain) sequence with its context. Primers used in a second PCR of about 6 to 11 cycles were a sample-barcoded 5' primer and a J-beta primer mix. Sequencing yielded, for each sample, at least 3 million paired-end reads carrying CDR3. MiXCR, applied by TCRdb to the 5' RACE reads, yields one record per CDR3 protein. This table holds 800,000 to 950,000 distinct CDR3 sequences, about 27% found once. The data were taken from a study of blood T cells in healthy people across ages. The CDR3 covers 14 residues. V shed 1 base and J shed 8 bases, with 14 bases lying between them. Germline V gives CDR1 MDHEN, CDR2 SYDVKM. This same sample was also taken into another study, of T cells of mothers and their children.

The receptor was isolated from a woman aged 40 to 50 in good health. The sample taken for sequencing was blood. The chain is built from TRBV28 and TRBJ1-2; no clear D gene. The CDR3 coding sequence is TGTGCCAGCAGTTTATTTGGGGAGCCACGGGGCTACACCTTC. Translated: CASSLFGEPRGYTF.